A single sample is the source of the 14 T cell receptor beta chains below, sequenced in a study of blood T cell repertoires in COVID-19. The table came from immunoSEQ multiplex PCR; TCRdb's copy has only in-frame clones and leaves some out. This table holds roughly 230,000 clones, 85% found once. Source material: peripheral blood. These TCRs come from a man aged 50 to 60 with COVID-19, enrolled during active disease.

The chain carries TRBV19 and TRBJ1-1, with D possibly being TRBD1 (5 bases). There are 14 residues in the CDR3. V was trimmed by 2 bases and J by 0 bases, leaving 7 bases between them. In germline, CDR1 is LNHDA, CDR2 SQIVND (reference sequence). The CDR3 protein is CASSISQVNTEAFF. The CDR3 coding sequence is TGTGCCAGTAGTATATCACAGGTGAACACTGAAGCTTTCTTT.

The rearrangement uses TRBV9 and TRBJ2-5; 11 positions match TRBD2. V lost 3 bases, J lost 5 bases, and 6 bases stayed unmatched. Germline CDR1 is SGDLS and CDR2 is YYNGEE. CDR3 length: 15 residues. The CDR3 DNA follows: TGTGCCAGCAGCGGTAGCGGGGGGGCCAGTGAGACCCAGTACTTC. Protein sequence: CASSGSGGASETQYF.

The rearrangement links TRBV7-9 to TRBJ2-7, with TRBD2 matching over 11 bases. V was clipped by 1 base and J by 4 bases; unmatched bases: 6. There are 16 residues in the CDR3. Germline values: CDR1 SEHNR, CDR2 FQNEAQ (reference sequence). CDR3 nucleotide sequence: TGTGCCAGCAGCTTAGGACTAGCGGGGCCGCCGTACGAGCAGTACTTC. Amino acid sequence: CASSLGLAGPPYEQYF.

The gene calls are TRBV10-2 and TRBJ2-7; TRBD1 aligns across 8 bases. CDR1 WSHSY and CDR2 SAAADI come from the germline V gene. CDR3 length: 13 amino acids. The V gene end was trimmed by 2 bases and the J gene end by 3 bases; junction bases not matched to a gene: 0. The CDR3 here is CASSETGGYEQYF. Here the CDR3 DNA reads TGCGCCAGCAGTGAGACAGGGGGCTACGAGCAGTACTTC.

On this clone itself: One end of the junction varies from germline; a read error may be responsible. The chain couples TRBV7-7 to TRBJ2-3, with D perhaps TRBD2 (6 bases). Germline values: CDR1 SSHAT, CDR2 FNYEAQ (reference sequence). This CDR3 has 14 amino acids. CDR3 protein: CASSRSGSTDTQYF. As DNA, the CDR3 is TGTGCTAGCAGCCGAAGCGGGAGCACAGATACGCAGTATTTT.

The chain recombines TRBV11-1 with TRBJ1-2; 10 bases agree with TRBD1. With V trimmed by 0 bases and J by 2 bases, 3 bases remained unmatched. This CDR3 spans 16 amino acids. Germline CDR1 is SGHAT and CDR2 is FQDESV (reference sequence). The CDR3 protein is CASSLAQGQGNYGYTF. CDR3 nucleotide sequence: TGTGCCAGCAGCTTAGCCCAGGGACAGGGGAACTATGGCTACACCTTC.

V and J are TRBV3-1 (or the pseudogene TRBV3-2) and TRBJ1-5; possibly TRBD1 for D (5 bases). CDR3 size: 17 residues. Looked up from germline, CDR1 is LGHDT and CDR2 is YNNKEL (reference sequence). Trimming removed 0 bases from V and 1 base from J, with 13 bases in between. CDR3 DNA sequence: TGTGCCAGCAGCCAAGATAAGGGCAGGGTGAGCAATCAGCCCCAGCATTTT. Its translation: CASSQDKGRVSNQPQHF.

The chain links TRBV18 to TRBJ2-1, with 8 bases that match TRBD1. The CDR3 has 14 amino acids. Trimming at V came to 3 bases and at J to 7 bases, leaving 5 bases not matched to a gene. CDR1 KGHSH and CDR2 LQKENI come from the germline V gene. The chain's CDR3 is CASSPLTGVNEQFF. The CDR3 DNA is TGTGCCAGCTCACCCCTGACAGGGGTTAATGAGCAGTTCTTC.

The chain employs TRBV4-1 and TRBJ2-7; tentatively, D is TRBD1 (6 bases). CDR1 and CDR2 from the germline V gene are MGHRA and YSYEKL. This CDR3 contains 16 residues. Trimming removed 3 bases at V and 0 bases at J, with 15 bases between. The CDR3 DNA sequence: TGCGCCAGCAGCCAGACACCCCAGGGGTTCTCCTACGAGCAGTACTTC. This gives the protein CASSQTPQGFSYEQYF.

The chain joins TRBV12-3 or TRBV12-4 to TRBJ1-2; D is uncertain. The V gene lost 7 bases and the J gene lost 3 bases, with 9 bases spanning the gap. The length of the CDR3 is 12 residues. For the CDR3, the DNA is TGTGCCAGCACCTTCGGGGACTATGGCTACACCTTC. This translates into CASTFGDYGYTF.

V gene TRBV28 combines with J gene TRBJ1-3; D is unclear. This CDR3 is built from 16 residues. V dropped 6 bases and J dropped 0 bases, with 15 bases sitting between them. Germline CDR1 is MDHEN and CDR2 is SYDVKM. DNA for the CDR3: TGTGCCAGCAGCCAACTTCCGGGGAGCTCTGGAAACACCATATATTTT. It encodes CASSQLPGSSGNTIYF.

This clone was counted between two and nine times. V usage is TRBV12-3 or TRBV12-4 and J usage is TRBJ2-3, with D possibly being TRBD1 (6 bases). V was pared by 3 bases and J by 5 bases, with 9 bases between. This CDR3 comprises 13 residues. CDR3 loop: CASSLFRGDTQYF. The CDR3 DNA reads as TGTGCCAGCAGTTTGTTCAGGGGAGATACGCAGTATTTT.

The V and J genes are TRBV30 and TRBJ2-4; D not certain. Trimming left V 2 bases short and J 3 bases short, with 8 bases between. The CDR3 totals 13 residues. Germline-derived CDR1 and CDR2 are GTSNPN and SVGIG (reference sequence). CDR3 sequence reads: CAWSIAGKNIQYF. CDR3 coding DNA: TGTGCCTGGAGTATTGCAGGCAAAAACATTCAGTACTTC.

The CDR3 protein is CASGMGQGPYGYTF. The CDR3, as DNA: TGTGCCAGCGGGATGGGGCAGGGTCCCTATGGCTACACCTTC. The gene calls are TRBV7-8 and TRBJ1-2; TRBD1 is a possible D gene (5 bases). Trimming removed 8 bases from V and 4 bases from J, with 17 bases in between. CDR1 SGHVS and CDR2 FQNEAQ come from the germline V gene. CDR3 length: 14 residues.